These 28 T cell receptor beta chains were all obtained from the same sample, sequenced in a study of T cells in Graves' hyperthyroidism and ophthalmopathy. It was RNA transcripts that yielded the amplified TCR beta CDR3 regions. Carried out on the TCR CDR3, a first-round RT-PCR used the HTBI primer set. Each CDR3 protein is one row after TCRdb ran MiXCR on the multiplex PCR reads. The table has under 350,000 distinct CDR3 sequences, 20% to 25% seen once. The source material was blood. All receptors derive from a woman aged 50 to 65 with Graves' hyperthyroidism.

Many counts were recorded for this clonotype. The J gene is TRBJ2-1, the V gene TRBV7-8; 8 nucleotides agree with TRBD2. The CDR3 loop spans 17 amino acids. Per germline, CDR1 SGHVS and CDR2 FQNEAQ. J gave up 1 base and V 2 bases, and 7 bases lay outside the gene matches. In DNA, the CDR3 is TGTGCCAGCAGCTTAAGATTAGCGGGATGGTCCTACAATGAGCAGTTCTTC. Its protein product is CASSLRLAGWSYNEQFF.

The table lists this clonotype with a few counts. The CDR3 is CASSRPDGETQYF. The DNA of the CDR3 is TGTGCCAGCAGCCGGCCCGACGGAGAGACCCAGTACTTC. The chain couples TRBV7-9 to TRBJ2-5, with D hard to call. CDR1 is SEHNR, CDR2 FQNEAQ, per germline (reference sequence). This CDR3 has 13 amino acids. Deletions cut 5 bases from V and 4 bases from J, with 11 bases between.

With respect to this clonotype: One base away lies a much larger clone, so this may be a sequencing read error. CDR3 in DNA: TGTGCCTGGAGTCGAGACGGTTATGGCTACGCCTTC. The encoded protein is CAWSRDGYGYAF. The rearrangement links TRBV30 to TRBJ1-2; D is ambiguous. Germline lookup yields CDR1 GTSNPN and CDR2 SVGIG (reference sequence). The CDR3 length is 12 residues.

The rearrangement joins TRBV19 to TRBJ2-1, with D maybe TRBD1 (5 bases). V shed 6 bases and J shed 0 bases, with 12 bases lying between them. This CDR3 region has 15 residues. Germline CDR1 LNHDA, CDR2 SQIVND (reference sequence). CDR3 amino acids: CASRLTGLSYNEQFF. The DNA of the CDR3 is TGTGCCAGTAGACTCACAGGTCTCTCCTACAATGAGCAGTTCTTC.

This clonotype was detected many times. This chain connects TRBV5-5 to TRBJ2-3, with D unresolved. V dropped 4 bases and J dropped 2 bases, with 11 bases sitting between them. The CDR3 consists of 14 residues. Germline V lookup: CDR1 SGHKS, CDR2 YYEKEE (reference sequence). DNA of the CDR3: TGTGCCAGCAGCCGTCTCGCGGTCACAGATACGCAGTATTTT. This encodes CASSRLAVTDTQYF.

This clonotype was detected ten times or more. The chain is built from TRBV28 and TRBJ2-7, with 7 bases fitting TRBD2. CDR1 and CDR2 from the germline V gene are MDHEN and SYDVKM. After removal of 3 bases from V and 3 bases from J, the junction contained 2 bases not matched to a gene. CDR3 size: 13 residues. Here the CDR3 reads CASSLKRDYEQYF. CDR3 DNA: TGTGCCAGCAGTTTGAAGCGGGACTACGAGCAGTACTTC.

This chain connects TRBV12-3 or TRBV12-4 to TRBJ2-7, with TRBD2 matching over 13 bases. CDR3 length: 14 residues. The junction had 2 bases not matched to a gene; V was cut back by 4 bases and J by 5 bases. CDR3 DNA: TGTGCCAGCAGTTGGACTAGCGGGAGCCACGAGCAGTACTTC. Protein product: CASSWTSGSHEQYF.

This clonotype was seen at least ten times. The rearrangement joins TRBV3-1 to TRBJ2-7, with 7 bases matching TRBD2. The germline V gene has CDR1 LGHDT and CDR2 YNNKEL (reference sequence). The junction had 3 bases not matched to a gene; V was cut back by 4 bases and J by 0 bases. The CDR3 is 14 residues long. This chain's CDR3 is CASSLSGPSYEQYF. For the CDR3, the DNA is TGTGCCAGCAGCCTTAGCGGGCCCTCCTACGAGCAGTACTTC.

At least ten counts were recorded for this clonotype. The CDR3 nucleotides are TGCGCCAGCAGCTTGGGGATTCGGGATAATCAGCCCCAGCATTTT. Protein: CASSLGIRDNQPQHF. This chain uses TRBV5-1 with TRBJ1-5; D uncertain. This CDR3 has 15 amino acids. Trimming removed 0 bases at V and 4 bases at J, with 11 bases between. Germline CDR1 reads SGHRS; CDR2 reads YFSETQ.

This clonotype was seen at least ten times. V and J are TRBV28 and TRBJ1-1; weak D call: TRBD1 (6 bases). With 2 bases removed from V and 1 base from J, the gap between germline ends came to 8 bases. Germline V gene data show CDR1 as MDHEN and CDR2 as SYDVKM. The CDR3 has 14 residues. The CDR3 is CASSLAGANTEAFF. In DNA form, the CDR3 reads TGTGCCAGCAGTTTAGCGGGGGCGAACACTGAAGCTTTCTTT.

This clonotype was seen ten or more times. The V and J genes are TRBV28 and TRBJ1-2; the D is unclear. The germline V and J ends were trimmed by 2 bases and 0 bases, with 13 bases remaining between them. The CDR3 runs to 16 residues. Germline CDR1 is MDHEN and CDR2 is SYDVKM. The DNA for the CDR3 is TGTGCCAGCAGTTTAGCGCGGAAAAAGACTAACTATGGCTACACCTTC. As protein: CASSLARKKTNYGYTF.

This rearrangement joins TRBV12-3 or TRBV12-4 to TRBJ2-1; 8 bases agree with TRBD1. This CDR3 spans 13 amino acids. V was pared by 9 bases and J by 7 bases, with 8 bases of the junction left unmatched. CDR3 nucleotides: TGTGCCAGTTGCCCTCAGGGGGCGAATGAGCAGTTCTTC. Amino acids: CASCPQGANEQFF.

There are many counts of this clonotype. CDR3 sequence: CASSPGISAVEAFF. CDR3 nucleotide sequence: TGTGCCAGCTCGCCCGGGATAAGTGCCGTAGAAGCTTTCTTT. The chain is built from TRBV18 and TRBJ1-1; D not resolved. In germline, CDR1 is KGHSH, CDR2 LQKENI. This CDR3 has 14 residues. The ends were cut back, 6 bases at V and 8 bases at J, with 19 bases in the middle. The whole variable domain, filled in from reference TRBV18 and TRBJ1-1, reads NAGVMQNPRHLVRRRGQEARLRCSPMKGHSHVYWYRQLPEEGLKFMVYLQKENIIDESGMPKERFSAEFPKEGPSILRIQQVVRGDSAAYFCASSPGISAVEAFFGQGTRLTVV.

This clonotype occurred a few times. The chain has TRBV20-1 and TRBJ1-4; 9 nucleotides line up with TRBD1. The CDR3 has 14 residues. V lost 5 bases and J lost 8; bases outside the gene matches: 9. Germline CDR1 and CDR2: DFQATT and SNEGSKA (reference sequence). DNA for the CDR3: TGCAGTGCTGTCAGGGACAGGGAGGGAGAAAAACTGTTTTTT. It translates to CSAVRDREGEKLFF.

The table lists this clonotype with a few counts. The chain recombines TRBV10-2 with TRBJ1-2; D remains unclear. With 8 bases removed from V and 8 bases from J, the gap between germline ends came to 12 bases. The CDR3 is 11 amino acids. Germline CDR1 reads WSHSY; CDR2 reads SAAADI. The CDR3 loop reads CASAALEGYTF. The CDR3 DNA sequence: TGCGCCAGCGCAGCCTTGGAAGGCTACACCTTC.

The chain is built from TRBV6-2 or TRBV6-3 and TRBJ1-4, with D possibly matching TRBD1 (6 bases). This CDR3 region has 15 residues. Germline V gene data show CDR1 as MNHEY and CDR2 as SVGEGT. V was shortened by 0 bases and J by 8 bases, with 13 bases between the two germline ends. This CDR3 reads CASSYSGARGEKLFF. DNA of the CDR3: TGTGCCAGCAGTTACTCGGGCGCCAGGGGAGAAAAACTGTTTTTT.

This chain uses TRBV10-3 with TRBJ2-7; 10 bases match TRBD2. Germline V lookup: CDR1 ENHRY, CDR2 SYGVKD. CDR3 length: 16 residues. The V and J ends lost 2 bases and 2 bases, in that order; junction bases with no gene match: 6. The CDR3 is CAISEERLAGPYEQYF. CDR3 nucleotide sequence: TGTGCCATCAGTGAGGAAAGACTAGCGGGCCCCTACGAGCAGTACTTC.

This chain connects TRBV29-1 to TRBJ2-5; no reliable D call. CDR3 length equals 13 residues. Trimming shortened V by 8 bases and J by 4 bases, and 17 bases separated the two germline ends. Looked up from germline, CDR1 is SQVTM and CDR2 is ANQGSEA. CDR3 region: CSPGVGGRETQYF. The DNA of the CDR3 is TGCAGCCCTGGGGTCGGCGGCCGAGAGACCCAGTACTTC.

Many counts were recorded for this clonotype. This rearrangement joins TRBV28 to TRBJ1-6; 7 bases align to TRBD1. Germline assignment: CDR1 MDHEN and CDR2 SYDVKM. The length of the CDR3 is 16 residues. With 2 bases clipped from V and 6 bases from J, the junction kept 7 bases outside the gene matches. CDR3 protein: CASSLLQGQFNSPLHF. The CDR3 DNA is TGTGCCAGCAGTTTACTTCAGGGACAGTTTAATTCACCCCTCCACTTT.

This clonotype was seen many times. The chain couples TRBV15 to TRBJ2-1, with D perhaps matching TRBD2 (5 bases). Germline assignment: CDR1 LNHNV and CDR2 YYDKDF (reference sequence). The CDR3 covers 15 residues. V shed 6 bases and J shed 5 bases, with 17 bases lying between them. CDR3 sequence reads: CATSPMTSGDNEQFF. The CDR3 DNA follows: TGTGCCACCAGTCCTATGACCAGCGGAGACAATGAGCAGTTCTTC.

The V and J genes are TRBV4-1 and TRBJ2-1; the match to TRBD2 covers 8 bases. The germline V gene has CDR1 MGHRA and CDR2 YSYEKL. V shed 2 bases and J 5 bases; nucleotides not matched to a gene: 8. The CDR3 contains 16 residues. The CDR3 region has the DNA TGCGCCAGCAGCCAAACCTTGGGACTAGGCGACAATGAGCAGTTCTTC. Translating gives CASSQTLGLGDNEQFF.

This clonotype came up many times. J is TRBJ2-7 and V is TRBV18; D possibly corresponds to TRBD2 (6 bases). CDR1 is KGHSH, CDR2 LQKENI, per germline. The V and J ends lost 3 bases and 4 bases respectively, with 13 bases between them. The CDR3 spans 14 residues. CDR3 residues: CASSPRRGEYEQYF. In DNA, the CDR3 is TGTGCCAGCTCACCGAGGCGGGGAGAATACGAGCAGTACTTC.

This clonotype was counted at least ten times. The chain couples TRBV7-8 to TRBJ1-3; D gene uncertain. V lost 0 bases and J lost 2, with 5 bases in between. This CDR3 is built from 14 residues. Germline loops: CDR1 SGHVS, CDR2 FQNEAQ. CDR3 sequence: CASSLAVPGNTIYF. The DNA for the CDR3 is TGTGCCAGCAGCTTAGCCGTCCCTGGAAACACCATATATTTT.

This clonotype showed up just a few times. In DNA form, the CDR3 reads TGTGCCAGCAGTCGGGAGGAGGGCACCGGGGAGCTGTTTTTT. Its translation is CASSREEGTGELFF. The gene calls are TRBV27 and TRBJ2-2; 7 bases match TRBD2. The CDR3 length is 14 residues. The V gene end was trimmed by 5 bases and the J gene end by 4 bases; junction bases not matched to a gene: 4. Germline-derived CDR1 and CDR2 are MNHEY and SMNVEV (reference sequence).

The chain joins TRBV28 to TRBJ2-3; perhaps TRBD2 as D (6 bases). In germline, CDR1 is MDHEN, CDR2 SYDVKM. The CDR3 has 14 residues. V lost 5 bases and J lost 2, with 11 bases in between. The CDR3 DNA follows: TGTGCCAGCAGTGCGGGACTCCCCACAGATACGCAGTATTTT. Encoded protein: CASSAGLPTDTQYF.

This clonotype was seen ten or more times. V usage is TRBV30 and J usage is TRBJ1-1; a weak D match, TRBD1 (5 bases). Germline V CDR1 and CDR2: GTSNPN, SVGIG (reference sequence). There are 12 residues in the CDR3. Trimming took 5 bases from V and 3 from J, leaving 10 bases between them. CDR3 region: CAWGRVDTEAFF. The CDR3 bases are TGTGCCTGGGGCAGGGTTGACACTGAAGCTTTCTTT. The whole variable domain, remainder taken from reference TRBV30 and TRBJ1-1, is SQTIHQWPATLVQPVGSPLSLECTVEGTSNPNLYWYRQAAGRGLQLLFYSVGIGQISSEVPQNLSASRPQDRQFILSSKKLLLSDSGFYLCAWGRVDTEAFFGQGTRLTVV.

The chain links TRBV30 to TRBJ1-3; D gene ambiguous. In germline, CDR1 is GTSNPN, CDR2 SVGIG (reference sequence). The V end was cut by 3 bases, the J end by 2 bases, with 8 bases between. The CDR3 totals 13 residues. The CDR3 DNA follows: TGTGCCTGGAGCCCCGTCGCTGGAAACACCATATATTTT. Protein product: CAWSPVAGNTIYF.

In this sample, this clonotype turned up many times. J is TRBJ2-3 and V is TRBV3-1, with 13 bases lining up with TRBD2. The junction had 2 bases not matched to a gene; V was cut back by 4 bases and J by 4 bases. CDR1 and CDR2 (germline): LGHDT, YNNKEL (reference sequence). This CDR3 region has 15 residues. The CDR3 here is CASSPGLAGADTQYF. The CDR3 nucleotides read TGTGCCAGCAGCCCAGGACTAGCGGGAGCAGATACGCAGTATTTT.